This T cell receptor (beta chain) was sequenced in a study of shared clonotypes between healthy human individuals (TCRdb year 2020). About the investigation overall: The cohort included a few men and a couple of women between 18 and 49 years of age. To increase sequencing depth and limit assay-specific biases, TCR repertoire library preparation and sequencing were carried out by different laboratories using diverse techniques. To estimate repertoire size and how much clonotypes are shared between individuals, the study performed deep sequencing of blood TCR repertoires from a few healthy adults. For each donor, three plates each were used for CD4 naive and CD4 memory, two plates were used for CD8 naive, and one plate was used for CD8 memory. Each donor's leukapheresis produced roughly between roughly 0.94 and 9.5 billion PBMCs.

As concerns this clone: What antigen it recognizes has not been identified. Base qualities are not at hand, and no much larger clone is one base apart.

Using the deep immunoSEQ assay, multiplex PCR amplified TCR CDR3 regions from genomic DNA. For each cell subset, the extracted genomic DNA was distributed evenly across all wells of several immunoSEQ 96-well plates, and each plate served as one replicate. For sorted subsets, each replicate PCR was loaded with about 200 ng genomic DNA, equivalent to 32,000 or so T cell genomes. Purified libraries were measured with a Qubit 3.0 fluorometer, size-checked on a Bioanalyzer 2100, and measured again with the KAPA Library Quantification kit. A separate single-read 150-cycle Illumina NextSeq 550 flow cell was used to sequence each immunoSEQ 96-well plate. In the source study's methods: The immunoSEQ output contained only junctional sequences without quality scores, so filtering could not match that applied to full-length reads. Sequences were annotated with PyIR, a Python wrapper for IgBLAST v1.9, and V/J genes and CDR3 were assigned using IMGT germline references. Any read was removed if the V/J assignment was weak (E-value above 1e-6), the CDR3 was missing, or the read contained stop codons, out-of-frame junctions, or ambiguous translated residues. V3J clonotypes were defined as sequences sharing the same inferred V gene, J gene, and CDR3 amino acid sequence. The percentage overlap between two repertoires was calculated by dividing the number of shared unique clonotypes by the size of the smaller repertoire. RTK rarefaction, the Chao1 estimator, and Recon v2.1 estimates of unobserved clonotypes were used to assess repertoire richness. OLGA was used to compute generation probabilities for all TCRbeta clonotypes that the gDNA method yielded from a handful of donors. The source is immuneACCESS, and TCRdb retained only in-frame sequences with V and J called. Part of the clones is not carried over; for the studies checked, unresolved V genes explain less than half of this, and the remainder is unexplained. Clone size and V and J calls were adopted from that table, with D and trimming inferred from the DNA. The table for this sample lists hundreds of thousands of clones; roughly 92% of them were counted only once. The leading ten clones occupy around 24% of the sample.

CD8 naive samples were obtained by positive selection for CCR7 among CD45RO-negative cells, yielding a CD45RA+CCR7+ population from which TemRA cells were excluded. The donors were healthy, HIV-negative adults with no recently reported acute infections or vaccinations. Every donor was a Caucasian adult residing in Nashville, Tennessee, USA. After blood collection by leukapheresis, PBMCs were isolated using Ficoll-Histopaque density gradient centrifugation and then cryopreserved in the vapor phase of liquid nitrogen. Analytical flow cytometry was used to check the purity and quantity of every magnetically sorted T cell population. Each sorted fraction had its genomic DNA isolated and then quantified by UV absorbance on a Nanodrop 2000c. Overall study outcomes, separate from this receptor: Sharing across a few donors was observed for around 4.8% of naive CD4, about 4% of naive CD8, 2.3% of memory CD4, and roughly 0.4% of memory CD8 clonotypes. Pairwise subsampling indicated that sequencing depth was expected to affect the degree of clonotype sharing among donors. Compared with non-shared clonotypes, clonotypes shared by all four sorted-subset donors had higher generation probabilities. Sampling was limited to blood, and TCR repertoires in tissue likely differ from TCR repertoires in blood. Because the study included only a small number of donors, the genetic and exposure-history diversity represented was limited. Larger estimated clonotype richness was generally found for naive subsets than for memory subsets. Rarefaction of sorted-subset datasets indicated incomplete sequencing despite the large sequencing depth.

The CDR3 spans 14 residues, from the cysteine through the phenylalanine. Just the 42-base CDR3 DNA is kept, in frame starting at base 1. The V end gives up 8 bases and the J end 3 bases, leaving 6 bases in the junction not matched to a gene. Per the germline V gene, ENHRY is the CDR1 and SYGVKD is the CDR2. This receptor was identified in a man under 40 in good health. This chain joins TRBV10-3 to TRBJ1-5, with TRBD1 matching 8 junction bases. Specimen: naive CD8+ T cells sorted from blood. What this sample's cell subset or site label stands for: CD45RA+CCR7+. Here is the DNA: TGTGCCATCCGATCGGACAGGGTCAATCAGCCCCAGCATTTT. The translation is CAIRSDRVNQPQHF.